This TCR beta chain came from a study of immune evolution from preneoplasia to lung adenocarcinoma. Notes on the study in general: Later-stage lesions seemingly showed higher T cell density and diversity than normal lung.

On this clone: The antigen is unknown.

The data were produced by immunoSEQ multiplex PCR, yet TCRdb's version contains in-frame clones alone and is incomplete. This sample has over 10,000 clones, with approximately 87% found just once. The CDR3 spans 14 residues. Trimming took 2 bases from V and 6 from J, leaving 11 bases between them. Germline CDR1 and CDR2: KGHSH and LQKENI. The V gene is TRBV18, the J gene TRBJ1-5; D is unresolved. The TCR originated in a person aged 50-70 years with lung adenocarcinoma. Sequenced input: FFPE tissue from an adenomatous hyperplasia lung lesion. Subset given: atypical adenomatous hyperplasia (AAH), lung preneoplasia. CDR3 amino acids: CASSPMGGGQPQHF. The DNA for the CDR3 is TGTGCCAGCTCACCAATGGGAGGTGGTCAGCCCCAGCATTTT.